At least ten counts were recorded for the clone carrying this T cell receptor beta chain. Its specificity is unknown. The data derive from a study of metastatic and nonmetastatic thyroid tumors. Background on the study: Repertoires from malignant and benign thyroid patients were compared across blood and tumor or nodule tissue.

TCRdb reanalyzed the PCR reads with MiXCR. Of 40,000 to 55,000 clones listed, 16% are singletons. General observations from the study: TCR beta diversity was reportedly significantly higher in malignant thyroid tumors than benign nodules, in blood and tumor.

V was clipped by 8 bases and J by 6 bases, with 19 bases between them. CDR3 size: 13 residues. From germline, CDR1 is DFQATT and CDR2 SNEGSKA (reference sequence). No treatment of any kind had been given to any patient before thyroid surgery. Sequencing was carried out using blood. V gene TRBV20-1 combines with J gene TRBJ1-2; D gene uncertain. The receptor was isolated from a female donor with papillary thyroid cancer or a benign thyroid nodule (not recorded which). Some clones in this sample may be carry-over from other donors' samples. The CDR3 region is CSYLGVRGDGYTF. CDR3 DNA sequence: TGCAGTTACCTGGGCGTCCGGGGAGATGGCTACACCTTC.